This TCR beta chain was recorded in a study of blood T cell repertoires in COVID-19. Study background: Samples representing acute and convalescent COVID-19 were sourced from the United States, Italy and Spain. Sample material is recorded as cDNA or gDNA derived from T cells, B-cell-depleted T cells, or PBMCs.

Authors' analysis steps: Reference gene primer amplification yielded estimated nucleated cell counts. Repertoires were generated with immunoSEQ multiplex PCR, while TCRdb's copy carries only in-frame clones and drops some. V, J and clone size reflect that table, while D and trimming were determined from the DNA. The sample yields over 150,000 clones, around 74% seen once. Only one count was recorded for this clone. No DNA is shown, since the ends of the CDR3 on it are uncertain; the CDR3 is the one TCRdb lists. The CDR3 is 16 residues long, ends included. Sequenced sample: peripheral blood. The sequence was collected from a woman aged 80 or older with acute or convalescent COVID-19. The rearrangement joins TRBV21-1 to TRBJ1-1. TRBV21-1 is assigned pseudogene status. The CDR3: CNLLKRTYPCVTEAFF.